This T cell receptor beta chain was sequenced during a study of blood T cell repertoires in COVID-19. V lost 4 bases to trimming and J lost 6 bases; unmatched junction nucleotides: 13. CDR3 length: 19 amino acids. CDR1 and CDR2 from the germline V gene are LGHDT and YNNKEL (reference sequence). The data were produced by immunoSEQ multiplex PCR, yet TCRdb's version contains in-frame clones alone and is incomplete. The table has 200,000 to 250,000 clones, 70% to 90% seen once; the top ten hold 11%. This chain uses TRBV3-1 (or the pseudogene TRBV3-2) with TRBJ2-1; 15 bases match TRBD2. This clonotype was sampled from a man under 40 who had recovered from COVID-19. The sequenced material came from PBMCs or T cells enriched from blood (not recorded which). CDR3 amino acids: CASSPGLAGGQPRGNEQFF. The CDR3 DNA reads TGTGCCAGCAGCCCGGGACTAGCGGGGGGTCAGCCGCGGGGCAATGAGCAGTTCTTC.